This section outlines one T cell receptor (beta chain) sequence together with its context. The CDR3 runs to 11 residues. Germline values: CDR1 MNHNS, CDR2 SASEGT. The data stem from a study of blood T cells in healthy people across ages. A second about 7 to 12 cycle PCR used barcoded and J-beta primers. TCRdb recomputed calls from the 5' RACE reads with MiXCR, one row per CDR3 protein. Seen here are about 1.6 million distinct CDR3 sequences, 30% to 40% observed once, and the top ten hold roughly 10%. The sample consisted of blood. The chain links TRBV6-1 to TRBJ2-5; weak D call: TRBD2 (5 bases). The J call may be incorrect, as the DNA end agrees better with TRBJ2-7. The source of this sequence is a woman aged 25-40 years in good health. The CDR3 here is CARDCPYEQYF. The CDR3 nucleotides read TGTGCCAGGGACTGTCCCTACGAGCAGTACTTC.